This record covers a single T cell receptor beta chain. In the authors' workflow: Amplification of reference gene primers provided the estimated nucleated cell counts. The protocol was immunoSEQ multiplex PCR, while the TCRdb copy is restricted to in-frame clones and leaves out a portion. Clonal size and the V and J genes are those of that table, whereas D and trimming came from the DNA. The repertoire includes around 380,000 clones, more than 65% of them detected once, and 1.1% sits in the top ten. V shed 6 bases, J shed 11 bases, and the junction held 10 bases outside the gene matches. The CDR3 contains 13 residues. In germline, CDR1 is MNHEY, CDR2 SVGAGI. This entry is derived from a study of blood T cell repertoires in COVID-19. Study-wide background: T cells, B-cell-depleted T cells, or PBMCs supplied cDNA or gDNA.

The chain employs TRBV6-5 and TRBJ1-1; TRBD1 matches at 9 bases. Sequenced: peripheral blood. The clonotype originates from a human donor with acute or convalescent COVID-19. The donor label of this sample is uncertain. This CDR3 is CASRQTGGGFAFF. The CDR3 nucleotides read TGTGCCAGCAGACAGACAGGGGGAGGATTTGCTTTCTTT.